This is a list of T cell receptor beta chains from one sample in a study of identical twins. TCRdb called the 5' RACE reads again in MiXCR, with one record for every CDR3 protein. The table shows under 350,000 distinct CDR3 sequences, with over 8.5% occurring only once. This sample also belongs to another study, concerning yellow fever vaccine responses in identical twins.

The sample was CD8+ T cells sorted from blood. These TCRs come from a woman aged 18-35 years in good health. Each CDR3 is given with its conserved first and last residue. A D gene is named only where the DNA matches it firmly. Clone size is stated in some rows and not others, as once, few, many or a class when expanded.

>NA|NA|TRBJ2-7|TRBV30
TGTGCCTGGAGAGGGGACACCTACGAGCAGTACTTC
CAWRGDTYEQYF
>NA|NA|TRBJ2-3|TRBV7-2
TGTGCCAGCAGCGGTCTAGCCGGAGATACGCAGTATTTT
CASSGLAGDTQYF
>NA|TRBD2|TRBJ2-5|TRBV12-3/TRBV12-4
TGTGCCAGCAGTTTCATCGGCGGGGGGACAGAGACCCAGTACTTC
CASSFIGGGTETQYF
>NA|NA|TRBJ2-5|TRBV9
TGTGCCAGCAGCCCACTTCGGGTCGGGGAGACCCAGTACTTC
CASSPLRVGETQYF
>NA|NA|TRBJ2-7|TRBV29-1
TGCAGCGTTGAGTCCCTTTCCTACGAGCAGTACTTC
CSVESLSYEQYF
>many|NA|TRBJ2-1|TRBV20-1
TGCAGTGCTGCCGGACTCTGGAGCTCCTACAATGAGCAGTTCTTC
CSAAGLWSSYNEQFF
>many|NA|TRBJ2-7|TRBV4-1
TGCGCCAGCAGCCCCCCAGGAAAACCCTACGAGCAGTACTTC
CASSPPGKPYEQYF
>NA|NA|TRBJ1-1|TRBV4-1
TGCGCCAGCGAAACAACAGGGCCTATGAACACTGAAGCTTTCTTT
CASETTGPMNTEAFF
>many|NA|TRBJ2-7|TRBV5-1
TGCGCCAGCAGCTCTGGACCTTTCTACGAGCAGTACTTC
CASSSGPFYEQYF
>NA|TRBD1|TRBJ2-5|TRBV2
TGTGCCAGCCCCAGGGGGCCAGAGACCCAGTACTTC
CASPRGPETQYF
>many|NA|TRBJ2-3|TRBV3-1
TGTGCCAGCAGCCAGTCCCCCCGGGCAGATACGCAGTATTTT
CASSQSPRADTQYF
>many|NA|TRBJ2-7|TRBV24-1
TGTGCCACCAGTGATGTGAGGGGCGCCAACCCCTACGAGCAGTACTTC
CATSDVRGANPYEQYF
>many|NA|TRBJ2-1|TRBV7-2
TGTGCCAGCAGCTCGCCAAGGGTTAATGAGCAGTTCTTC
CASSSPRVNEQFF
>many|NA|TRBJ2-3|TRBV7-3
TGTGCCAGCAGCTGGGGTAATACAGATACGCAGTATTTT
CASSWGNTDTQYF
>few|TRBD2|TRBJ2-5|TRBV29-1
TGCAGCGTTTATAGCGGGAGGGCCAGGGAGACCCAGTACTTC
CSVYSGRARETQYF
>NA|NA|TRBJ1-6|TRBV5-4
TGTGCCAGCAGCTCGGGACCTAGCTCATTCCTGAGCTCCTATAATTCACCCCTCCACTTT
CASSSGPSSFLSSYNSPLHF
>many|TRBD1|TRBJ2-7|TRBV7-2
TGTGCCAGCAGCTTAGTGAGGACAGGGGTGACCTACGAGCAGTACTTC
CASSLVRTGVTYEQYF
>NA|NA|TRBJ2-3|TRBV12-3/TRBV12-4
TGTGCCAGCAGTTTTGACCGCACAGATACGCAGTATTTT
CASSFDRTDTQYF
>NA|TRBD1|TRBJ2-7|TRBV12-3/TRBV12-4
TGTGCCAGCAGTTTAAACGGACAGGGGCCGTCCTACGAGCAGTACTTC
CASSLNGQGPSYEQYF
>few|NA|TRBJ2-3|TRBV6-5
TGTGCCAGCAGTTCCCCCGCTGGCGGTGTCACAGATACGCAGTATTTT
CASSSPAGGVTDTQYF
>few|NA|TRBJ2-7|TRBV5-1
TGCGCCAGCAGCTTGGGGCTATTCTACGAGCAGTACTTC
CASSLGLFYEQYF
>NA|NA|TRBJ2-1|TRBV20-1
TGCAGTGCTAGAGATTATCGGGAGCAGGGGGGCAATGAGCAGTTCTTC
CSARDYREQGGNEQFF
>NA|NA|TRBJ2-7|TRBV9
TGTGCCAGCAGCCCCCGGGACAAGAGCTCCTACGAGCAGTACTTC
CASSPRDKSSYEQYF
>NA|TRBD1|TRBJ2-1|TRBV6-1
TGTGCCAGCAGAACTACCGGGACAGGGGGTGATGAGCAGTTCTTC
CASRTTGTGGDEQFF
>NA|NA|TRBJ2-4|TRBV7-9
TGTGCCAGCAGCTTAGCGATGGGGGATTCCAAAAACATTCAGTACTTC
CASSLAMGDSKNIQYF
>NA|NA|TRBJ2-2|TRBV7-9
TGTGCCAGCAGCTTAAATGTTCAGAGTTCGAACACCGGGGAGCTGTTTTTT
CASSLNVQSSNTGELFF
>many|NA|TRBJ2-7|TRBV20-1
TGCAGTGCTAGTAGCCGGTGGAGGGACAGTTACGAGCAGTACTTC
CSASSRWRDSYEQYF
>few|TRBD2|TRBJ2-7|TRBV20-1
TGCAGTGCTGGGTTGGGCGGGAGGCTCTACGAGCAGTACTTC
CSAGLGGRLYEQYF
>few|TRBD2|TRBJ2-1|TRBV30
TGTGCCTGGAGTGTTGGACGGGGGGGGTTCTTC
CAWSVGRGGFF
>many|TRBD1|TRBJ2-3|TRBV12-3/TRBV12-4
TGTGCCAGCAGTTTAGAACAGGGGAGTGGAGATACGCAGTATTTT
CASSLEQGSGDTQYF
>few|NA|TRBJ2-1|TRBV7-9
TGTGCCAGCAGCCCAGCCGGGTCGAGTAACAATGAGCAGTTCTTC
CASSPAGSSNNEQFF
>few|NA|TRBJ2-1|TRBV4-2
TGTGCCAGCAGCCCTCTGGGCCCCAATGAGCAGTTCTTC
CASSPLGPNEQFF
>many|NA|TRBJ1-1|TRBV27
TGTGCCAGCAGTTTAAACGGACTGAACACTGAAGCTTTCTTT
CASSLNGLNTEAFF
>NA|TRBD2|TRBJ2-7|TRBV7-9
TGTGCCAGCAGCCTCACTAGCGGGAGAGTCTACGAGCAGTACTTC
CASSLTSGRVYEQYF
>few|NA|TRBJ1-2|TRBV28
TGTGCCAGCAGTTTATCGGTGGGTACGGACTATGGCTACACCTTC
CASSLSVGTDYGYTF
>few|NA|TRBJ2-7|TRBV25-1
TGTGCCAGCAGTGACAGGGTCTTCTTCGAGCAGTACTTC
CASSDRVFFEQYF
>many|NA|TRBJ2-7|TRBV13
TGTGCCAGCAGCTTACGGGCTAGCTACGAGCAGTACTTC
CASSLRASYEQYF
>few|TRBD1|TRBJ1-5|TRBV9
TGTGCCAGCAGAGAAATCCGGGACAGGGAGAGACGGCCCCAGCATTTT
CASREIRDRERRPQHF
>many|NA|TRBJ2-1|TRBV15
TGTGCCACCAGCAGATCGCTAGCGTTTGAGCAGTTCTTC
CATSRSLAFEQFF
>NA|NA|TRBJ2-7|TRBV7-8
TGTGCCAGCAGCTTAGGTGGGAGAGAATACGAGCAGTACTTC
CASSLGGREYEQYF
>NA|NA|TRBJ1-2|TRBV14
TGTGCCAGCAGCCAAGATCTATGGGACCTCTATTCGAGCTACACCTTC
CASSQDLWDLYSSYTF
>many|NA|TRBJ2-7|TRBV7-9
TGTGCCAGCAGCTTAGATGGGATCTACGAGCAGTACTTC
CASSLDGIYEQYF
>few|TRBD1|TRBJ2-3|TRBV6-6
TGTGCCACCATGGACAGGCATACAGATACGCAGTATTTT
CATMDRHTDTQYF
>few|NA|TRBJ2-1|TRBV7-9
TGTGCCAGCAGCTGGGGACAAGCAGGGTCTTGGTACAATGAGCAGTTCTTC
CASSWGQAGSWYNEQFF
>many|NA|TRBJ2-1|TRBV9
TGTGCCAGCAGCGTGAGCGGGTTGTCCTACAATGAGCAGTTCTTC
CASSVSGLSYNEQFF